Sequencing of this T cell receptor beta chain was carried out in a study of T cells after yellow fever vaccination. This clonotype was observed many times. No antigen is known for it. Making TCR cDNA involved 5'RACE template switching, which added UMIs and a universal primer site. TCRdb reprocessed the 5' RACE reads with MiXCR, giving one entry per CDR3 protein. The data show around 140,000 distinct CDR3 sequences, less than 9.5% seen once. The V gene lost 6 bases and the J gene lost 1 base, with 11 bases spanning the gap. The CDR3 sequence is 13 residues long. Germline CDR1 reads DFQATT; CDR2 reads SNEGSKA (reference sequence). Study results and caveats: Clones that expanded after primary vaccination mostly reappeared after the booster (96% CD4, 70% to 90% CD8). It was a weaker secondary response, yet one that peaked faster, at day 5 versus 15. In FACS-sorted repertoires, abundant clonotypes from the bulk population could appear as contaminants.

V and J are TRBV20-1 and TRBJ2-3, with D possibly matching TRBD2 (5 bases). The sequence was collected from a man aged 25-45 years who received the YFV17D yellow fever vaccine. The specimen comprised CD4+ T cells sorted from PBMCs, sampled 5 days after the yellow fever booster vaccination. CDR3 protein: CSAILEGTDTQYF. For the CDR3, the DNA is TGCAGTGCCATTCTGGAGGGCACAGATACGCAGTATTTT.